Listed here are 19 T cell receptor beta chains from one sample, sequenced in a study of blood T cell repertoires in COVID-19. TCRdb keeps only in-frame clones here, not all; method: immunoSEQ multiplex PCR. The table records a few hundred thousand clones, about 90% of them present only once. The sample taken for sequencing was peripheral blood. The source of these receptors is a man between 18 and 29 years old with active or convalescent COVID-19.

The chain couples TRBV2 to TRBJ2-2; tentatively, D is TRBD1 (6 bases). CDR1 and CDR2 (germline): SNHLY, FYNNEI. The CDR3 runs 13 residues. The germline V and J ends were trimmed by 6 bases and 5 bases, with 10 bases remaining between them. CDR3 bases: TGTGCCAGCAGATATCAGGGGACCGGGGAGCTGTTTTTT. Translated, it gives CASRYQGTGELFF.

This sequence joins TRBV7-9 and TRBJ2-5, with a weak D call TRBD1 (5 bases). Germline CDR1 reads SEHNR; CDR2 reads FQNEAQ (reference sequence). This CDR3 is 13 amino acids long. The V end lost 2 bases, the J end lost 9 bases, and 13 bases lay between the germline ends. CDR3 in amino acids: CASSLTGRAAQYF. The DNA of the CDR3 is TGTGCCAGCAGCTTAACAGGCCGGGCGGCCCAGTACTTC.

This chain connects TRBV14 to TRBJ1-3; 7 bases are a match to TRBD1. J gave up 4 bases and V 1 base, and 4 bases lay outside the gene matches. This CDR3 is 15 amino acids long. The germline V gene encodes CDR1 SGHDN and CDR2 FVKESK. The CDR3 nucleotides read TGTGCCAGCAGCCAAGGAGGGGGCCCCGGAAACACCATATATTTT. Translating gives CASSQGGGPGNTIYF.

The chain is built from TRBV5-1 and TRBJ2-7, with TRBD1 matching 7 bases. There are 16 residues in the CDR3. With 1 base clipped from V and 6 bases from J, the junction kept 13 bases outside the gene matches. Germline V lookup: CDR1 SGHRS, CDR2 YFSETQ. CDR3 residues: CASSLRQGLLSGEQYF. CDR3 bases: TGCGCCAGCAGCTTGAGACAGGGTTTGTTAAGTGGCGAGCAGTACTTC.

This chain links TRBV6-6 with TRBJ1-2; TRBD1 might be the D (5 bases). Trimming cost V 0 bases and J 4 bases, with 15 bases left between them. CDR3 length: 16 amino acids. Germline CDR1 and CDR2: MNHNY and SVGAGI (reference sequence). The CDR3 nucleotides are TGTGCCAGCAGTTACTCGTCCTCGGGCACAGGCTATGGCTACACCTTC. Amino acids: CASSYSSSGTGYGYTF.

The rearrangement links TRBV28 to TRBJ1-4, with a possible D match to TRBD1 (5 bases). V was shortened by 4 bases and J by 7 bases, with 19 bases between the two germline ends. Germline V CDR1 and CDR2: MDHEN, SYDVKM. There are 16 residues in the CDR3. CDR3 in DNA: TGTGCCAGCAGTTCCCCCTCCGACAGTATTGCTGAAAAACTGTTTTTT. It translates to CASSSPSDSIAEKLFF.

This clone was counted once. V usage is TRBV4-3 and J usage is TRBJ1-4; perhaps TRBD1 as D (5 bases). CDR1 is LGHNA and CDR2 is YSLEER in the germline V gene. The germline V and J ends were trimmed by 2 bases and 5 bases, with 12 bases remaining between them. The CDR3 consists of 15 residues. CDR3 in amino acids: CASSQLGSGNEKLFF. The CDR3 region has the DNA TGCGCCAGCAGCCAACTTGGGTCAGGGAATGAAAAACTGTTTTTT.

CDR3 in amino acids: CASRQGAGEQYF. The CDR3 region has the DNA TGTGCCAGCCGCCAGGGGGCTGGCGAGCAGTACTTC. The chain employs TRBV19 and TRBJ2-7, with 8 bases that match TRBD1. This CDR3 contains 12 residues. Germline CDR1 reads LNHDA; CDR2 reads SQIVND (reference sequence). Trimming took 9 bases from V and 6 from J; bases not matched to a gene: 7.

This sequence joins TRBV6-2 or TRBV6-3 and TRBJ1-4; tentatively, D is TRBD1 (6 bases). CDR1 and CDR2 (germline): MNHEY, SVGEGT. This CDR3 contains 16 residues. The ends were cut back, 6 bases at V and 8 bases at J, with 22 bases in the middle. The CDR3 DNA reads as TGTGCCAGCAGCCCGATCGGACAGCGGTTCTACGAAAAACTGTTTTTT. Translation gives CASSPIGQRFYEKLFF.

This clone was observed once. V usage is TRBV27 and J usage is TRBJ2-1; 7 bases fit TRBD2. V lost 6 bases and J lost 8; bases outside the gene matches: 10. This CDR3 spans 14 amino acids. Germline lookup yields CDR1 MNHEY and CDR2 SMNVEV (reference sequence). CDR3 sequence reads: CASRPGRGGDEQFF. The CDR3 DNA follows: TGTGCCAGCAGGCCCGGCCGGGGAGGGGATGAGCAGTTCTTC.

This clone showed up just once. CDR3 nucleotides: TGCGCCAGCAGGAGTGACAGGGGGCTCTACAATGAGCAGTTCTTC. Amino acid sequence: CASRSDRGLYNEQFF. The chain is built from TRBV5-1 and TRBJ2-1, with 10 bases lining up with TRBD1. V shed 5 bases, J shed 3 bases, and the junction held 5 bases outside the gene matches. CDR1 is SGHRS and CDR2 is YFSETQ in the germline V gene. The CDR3 has 15 residues.

The chain recombines TRBV7-9 with TRBJ1-1, with D perhaps TRBD1 (5 bases). V shed 5 bases and J shed 4 bases, with 11 bases lying between them. The CDR3 is 13 residues long. Germline lookup yields CDR1 SEHNR and CDR2 FQNEAQ (reference sequence). The CDR3 nucleotides read TGTGCCAGCAGCACAGGACACCGCACTGAAGCTTTCTTT. This encodes CASSTGHRTEAFF.

V is TRBV19 and J is TRBJ2-3; D might be TRBD2 (6 bases). The CDR3 is 13 amino acids. Trimming stripped 9 bases from V and 1 base from J, with 11 bases between. Germline loops: CDR1 LNHDA, CDR2 SQIVND (reference sequence). CDR3 DNA sequence: TGTGCCAGCACTAGCTATGGCACAGATACGCAGTATTTT. Translated, it gives CASTSYGTDTQYF.

CDR3 sequence: CASSPGDRDHYGYTF. CDR3 coding DNA: TGTGCCAGCAGTCCGGGGGACAGGGACCACTATGGCTACACCTTC. The chain joins TRBV27 to TRBJ1-2, with TRBD1 matching over 9 bases. The CDR3 spans 15 residues. From germline, CDR1 is MNHEY and CDR2 SMNVEV (reference sequence). J lost 3 bases, V lost 5 bases, and 7 bases had no gene match.

The chain recombines TRBV29-1 with TRBJ1-2; 12 nucleotides align to TRBD1. The CDR3 has 13 amino acids. CDR1 and CDR2 from the germline V gene are SQVTM and ANQGSEA. The V and J ends lost 6 bases and 2 bases, in that order; junction bases with no gene match: 1. CDR3 DNA sequence: TGCAGCGTCGGGACAGGGGGCAACTATGGCTACACCTTC. Translation: CSVGTGGNYGYTF. Complete variable domain (other parts from reference TRBV29-1 and TRBJ1-2): SAVISQKPSRDICQRGTSLTIQCQVDSQVTMMFWYRQQPGQSLTLIATANQGSEATYESGFVIDKFPISRPNLTFSTLTVSNMSPEDSSIYLCSVGTGGNYGYTFGSGTRLTVV.

Comments on this clone: At one end, the junction sequence differs from germline, possibly due to a read error. The chain has TRBV2 and TRBJ1-1; TRBD1 might be the D (5 bases). Germline V gene data show CDR1 as SNHLY and CDR2 as FYNNEI. The CDR3 is made up of 13 amino acids. As DNA, the CDR3 is TGTGCCAGTAGTGGGTTTCAGGGCACTGAAGCTTTCTTT. Its translation is CASSGFQGTEAFF. The complete variable domain, with remaining parts taken from reference TRBV2 and TRBJ1-1, reads EPEVTQTPSHQVTQMGQEVILRCVPISNHLYFYWYRQILGQKVEFLVSFYNNEISEKSEIFDDQFSVERPDGSNFTLKIRSTKLEDSAMYFCASSGFQGTEAFFGQGTRLTVV.

CDR3 loop: CASRVAERTEAFF. CDR3 coding DNA: TGCGCCAGCAGAGTGGCAGAGCGAACTGAAGCTTTCTTT. The chain couples TRBV5-1 to TRBJ1-1; D gene unclear. There are 13 residues in the CDR3. Germline V gene data show CDR1 as SGHRS and CDR2 as YFSETQ. Deletions cut 5 bases from V and 5 bases from J, with 13 bases between. Variable domain in full (rest from reference TRBV5-1 and TRBJ1-1): KAGVTQTPRYLIKTRGQQVTLSCSPISGHRSVSWYQQTPGQGLQFLFEYFSETQRNKGNFPGRFSGRQFSNSRSEMNVSTLELGDSALYLCASRVAERTEAFFGQGTRLTVV.

V usage is TRBV9 and J usage is TRBJ1-1; the match to TRBD1 covers 8 bases. From germline, CDR1 is SGDLS and CDR2 YYNGEE. V lost 3 bases and J lost 1; bases outside the gene matches: 20. This CDR3 region has 20 residues. CDR3 amino acids: CASSARDTAMIGQGNTEAFF. The DNA for the CDR3 is TGTGCCAGCAGCGCTCGGGATACCGCTATGATCGGACAGGGGAACACTGAAGCTTTCTTT.

This chain joins TRBV7-6 and TRBJ1-5; D is ambiguous. With 0 bases removed from V and 0 bases from J, the gap between germline ends came to 9 bases. The length of the CDR3 is 16 residues. Germline lookup yields CDR1 SGHVS and CDR2 FNYEAQ. As DNA, the CDR3 is TGTGCCAGCAGCTTAGCGCCAGGCGATAGCAATCAGCCCCAGCATTTT. Residues: CASSLAPGDSNQPQHF.